These 27 T cell receptor gamma chains were all obtained from the same sample, sequenced in a study of γδ T cells in repeated Plasmodium falciparum infection. Vgamma9/Vdelta2+ and Vdelta2-negative gammadelta T cells were flow-sorted from PBMC for bulk sequencing. With CATT, TCRdb re-called clones from the multiplex PCR reads. Here the sample spans some 30,000 gamma-chain clones, about 1.5% being singletons. Sequenced sample: gamma-delta T cells from blood. Receptors were obtained from a pool of human donors (malaria-infected and uninfected, not separated).

In the case of this clone: This DNA translates differently at residue 7 from the TCRdb protein, which is that of a much larger clone; a read error is likely, and the protein shown is the DNA's own translation. CDR3 in amino acids: CALWEPDTGWFKIF. CDR3 DNA: TGTGCCTTGTGGGAGCCAGACACTGGTTGGTTCAAGATATTT. V is TRGV9 and J is TRGJP1. No J gene was available from TCRdb, and it was assigned here by a germline match of the DNA. Unmatched junction bases numbered 5, after V lost 3 bases and J lost 4 bases. Germline CDR1 is GITISATS and CDR2 is ISYDGTV (reference sequence). The CDR3 spans 14 residues.

There are many counts of this clone. It differs at one base from a far larger clone, so likely a read error. The same CDR3 is also encoded by other DNA sequences in this sample. The J gene went uncalled, whereas the V gene is TRGV4. Germline V CDR1 and CDR2: EGSTGY, YDSYTSSV. The CDR3 consists of 11 residues. The CDR3 protein is CATFLYYKKLF. The CDR3 region has the DNA TGTGCCACATTCCTTTATTATAAGAAGCTCTTT.

This clone was seen many times. This DNA's translation and the protein TCRdb lists, from a much larger clone, do not match at residue 4, likely due to a read error; the protein shown is translated from the DNA. The rearrangement joins TRGV2 to TRGJ1 or TRGJ2. The CDR3 runs 14 residues. Germline V CDR1 and CDR2: EGSNGY, YDSYNSKV. The CDR3 spells CATRDGPQHREKLF. DNA of the CDR3: TGTGCCACCCGGGACGGGCCTCAACATCGGGAGAAACTCTTT.

On this clone: A single base is all that separates this from a far larger clone, so a read error is likely. Other nucleotide sequences in the sample specify the same CDR3. The chain links TRGV9 to TRGJ1 or TRGJ2. There are 13 residues in the CDR3. V lost 1 base to trimming and J lost 9 bases; unmatched junction nucleotides: 9. Germline loops: CDR1 GITISATS, CDR2 ISYDGTV (reference sequence). The CDR3 bases are TGTGCCTTGTGGGAGGTCCAGGGTATTAAGAAACTCTTT. Its protein is CALWEVQGIKKLF.

This clone was seen a handful of times. This DNA's translation and the protein TCRdb lists, from a much larger clone, do not match at residue 10, likely due to a read error; the protein shown is translated from the DNA. The V gene was identified as TRGV2, while no J gene was called. This CDR3 has 12 amino acids. From germline, CDR1 is EGSNGY and CDR2 YDSYNSKV. DNA for the CDR3: TGTGCCACCTGGGACGGTGGCTATAAGAGACTCTTT. Its protein product is CATWDGGYKRLF.

With respect to this clone: A far larger clone is just one base off, so this is likely a read error. The same CDR3 can be traced to other DNA sequences in this sample. The V call is TRGV2, the J call TRGJ1 or TRGJ2. Assignment of the J gene here rests on matching the DNA to germline, because TCRdb gives none. J was trimmed by 7 bases and V by 0 bases; bases with no gene match: 9. The CDR3 has 14 residues. Germline V gene sequence: CDR1 EGSNGY, CDR2 YDSYNSKV. The CDR3 protein is CATWDGPRYYKKLF. In nucleotides, the CDR3 is TGTGCCACCTGGGACGGGCCGCGATACTATAAGAAACTCTTT.

Ten or more counts support this clone. A much larger clone lies a single base off, so this may be a read error. The chain joins TRGV2 to TRGJ1 or TRGJ2. CDR1 and CDR2 (germline): EGSNGY, YDSYNSKV. The CDR3 runs 14 residues. V was pared by 0 bases and J by 0 bases, with 2 bases of the junction left unmatched. CDR3 bases: TGTGCCACCTGGGACGGGCTGAATTATTATAAGAAACTCTTT. This encodes CATWDGLNYYKKLF.

This clone was observed at least ten times. TCRdb's entry gives the protein of a much larger clone, which mismatches this DNA's translation at residue 10, likely from a read error; the protein reported here is translated from the DNA. This chain links TRGV2 with TRGJ1 or TRGJ2. TCRdb records no J gene; here it was assigned by comparing the DNA to germline. Germline lookup yields CDR1 EGSNGY and CDR2 YDSYNSKV. CDR3 size: 13 residues. For the CDR3, the DNA is TGTGCCACCTGGGACGGGCCGAGGTATAGGAAACTCTTT. Translating it yields CATWDGPRYRKLF.

To note about this clone: This DNA's translation differs at residue 3 from TCRdb's protein, which comes from a much larger clone; a read error is likely, and the protein shown is translated from the DNA. A V gene of TRGV3 was called, but no J gene was assigned. The germline V gene has CDR1 VTNTFY and CDR2 YDVSTARD (reference sequence). This CDR3 spans 12 amino acids. The CDR3 here is CAAWDRPNRSLF. DNA of the CDR3: TGTGCCGCCTGGGACAGGCCTAATCGTAGTCTCTTT.

This clone has just a few counts. TCRdb attributes to this sequence the protein of a much larger clone, which differs from the DNA translation at residue 4; a read error is likely, and the protein displayed is translated from the DNA. The chain couples TRGV4 to TRGJ1 or TRGJ2. TCRdb records no J gene; here it was assigned by comparing the DNA to germline. CDR3 length equals 21 residues. Germline CDR1 is EGSTGY and CDR2 is YDSYTSSV. CDR3 residues: CATRDGPVSTEGYEATPKKLF. The CDR3 DNA follows: TGTGCCACCCGGGATGGGCCGGTTTCGACGGAGGGCTACGAGGCAACACCTAAGAAACTCTTT.

Concerning this clone itself: The protein given by TCRdb reflects a much larger clone and differs at residue 10 from this DNA's translation, likely from a read error; the protein shown is the DNA's translation. The chain links TRGV9 to TRGJP. No J gene is reported in TCRdb; it was inferred here by comparing the DNA with germline. This CDR3 region has 18 residues. V lost 0 bases, J lost 8 bases, and 10 bases stayed unmatched. From germline, CDR1 is GITISATS and CDR2 ISYDGTV (reference sequence). CDR3 sequence reads: CALWEVGARKLGKKIKVF. Written as DNA, the CDR3 is TGTGCCTTGTGGGAGGTGGGGGCCCGTAAGTTGGGCAAAAAAATCAAGGTATTT.

Comments on this clone: TCRdb lists the protein of a much larger clone for this DNA, which differs at residue 7, so this is likely a read error; the protein given here is translated from the DNA itself. V and J are TRGV2 and TRGJ1 or TRGJ2. CDR3 size: 14 residues. Germline values: CDR1 EGSNGY, CDR2 YDSYNSKV. V shed 2 bases, J shed 3 bases, and the junction held 7 bases outside the gene matches. The CDR3 DNA reads as TGTGCCACCTGGGACGCCACCGCTTATTATAAGAAACTCTTT. Its translation is CATWDATAYYKKLF.

A word on this clone: TCRdb assigns this DNA the protein of a much larger clone, which departs from its translation at residue 8; this likely reflects a read error, and the protein shown comes from translating the DNA. The V call is TRGV9, the J call TRGJP. Here the J gene was assigned by germline matching of the DNA, as TCRdb has none. This CDR3 contains 18 residues. Germline CDR1 GITISATS, CDR2 ISYDGTV (reference sequence). V shed 2 bases, J shed 4 bases, and the junction held 8 bases outside the gene matches. The CDR3 region is CALWEAGLQELGKKIKVF. The CDR3, as DNA: TGTGCCTTGTGGGAGGCGGGCCTTCAAGAGTTGGGCAAAAAAATCAAGGTATTT.

Remarks on this clone: The amino acid sequence in TCRdb belongs to a much larger clone and departs from this DNA's translation at residue 6, likely a sequencing read error; the sequence shown is translated from the DNA. The chain carries TRGV3 and TRGJ1 or TRGJ2. The J gene is absent in TCRdb and was assigned here via DNA matching to germline. CDR1 is VTNTFY, CDR2 YDVSTARD, per germline (reference sequence). The CDR3 is 13 amino acids. The junction had 9 bases not matched to a gene; V was cut back by 3 bases and J by 7 bases. For the CDR3, the DNA is TGTGCCACCTGGGACGGGCTTCAATATAAGAAACTCTTT. Protein product: CATWDGLQYKKLF.

Ten or more counts support this clone. The J gene is TRGJ1 or TRGJ2, the V gene TRGV4. Here the J gene was assigned by germline matching of the DNA, as TCRdb has none. The CDR3 runs 16 residues. CDR1 and CDR2 (germline): EGSTGY, YDSYTSSV. The trim removed 0 bases at V and 0 bases at J, leaving 8 bases unmatched. In nucleotides, the CDR3 is TGTGCCACCTGGGATGGGCGGAACCTGAATTATTATAAGAAACTCTTT. The encoded protein is CATWDGRNLNYYKKLF.

Comment on this clone: Since a far larger clone is one base different, this is likely a read error. Different DNA sequences within this sample yield the same CDR3. The chain uses TRGV9 and TRGJ1 or TRGJ2. No J gene was available from TCRdb, and it was assigned here by a germline match of the DNA. With V trimmed by 1 base and J by 6 bases, 9 bases remained unmatched. Germline-derived CDR1 and CDR2 are GITISATS and ISYDGTV (reference sequence). The length of the CDR3 is 14 residues. The CDR3 spells CALWEVLLGYKKLF. In DNA, the CDR3 is TGTGCCTTGTGGGAGGTACTCCTTGGTTATAAGAAACTCTTT.

With regard to this clone: A read error likely explains why the TCRdb protein, taken from a much larger clone, differs from this DNA's translation at residue 10; the protein shown is translated from the DNA. This sequence joins TRGV9 and TRGJP. In the absence of a J gene in TCRdb, the DNA was matched to germline to assign it here. The V gene's germline CDR1 is GITISATS and CDR2 ISYDGTV (reference sequence). The CDR3 has 18 amino acids. The CDR3 DNA is TGTGCCTTGTGGCAGGTGAGCCGGCAAGATTTGGGCAAAAAAATCAAGGTATTT. As protein: CALWQVSRQDLGKKIKVF.

This clone occurred a few times. The translation of this DNA and the TCRdb protein of a much larger clone differ at residue 9, probably owing to a read error; the protein shown here is translated from the DNA. The CDR3 loop reads CALWEVLRHKKLF. For the CDR3, the DNA is TGTGCCTTGTGGGAGGTGCTACGGCATAAGAAACTCTTT. The rearrangement links TRGV9 to TRGJ1 or TRGJ2. Here the J gene was assigned by germline matching of the DNA, as TCRdb has none. With V trimmed by 0 bases and J by 8 bases, 7 bases remained unmatched. This CDR3 is 13 amino acids long. Germline lookup yields CDR1 GITISATS and CDR2 ISYDGTV (reference sequence).

This clone has ten or more counts. TCRdb records a much larger clone's protein for this DNA, with a difference at residue 3 that likely arises from a read error; the protein given is the translation of the DNA. Other DNA sequences in the same sample also yield this CDR3. The chain carries TRGV4 and TRGJ1 or TRGJ2. TCRdb carries no J gene annotation; the J gene was assigned here by matching the DNA with germline. The germline V gene has CDR1 EGSTGY and CDR2 YDSYTSSV. This CDR3 region has 11 residues. CDR3 amino acids: CAAWDGYKKLF. DNA for the CDR3: TGTGCCGCCTGGGATGGTTATAAGAAACTCTTT.

The table lists this clone with many counts. Because the CDR3's place on the DNA is in doubt, the DNA is left out and the CDR3 is given as listed by TCRdb. The identical CDR3 is also encoded by other nucleotide sequences in the sample. The J segment was not called; the V segment is TRGV3. CDR1 is VTNTFY, CDR2 YDVSTARD, per germline (reference sequence). The CDR3 is 31 residues long, counting both termini. The CDR3 here is CATWDRRGCRNSLAVEQHLLSQVSIGRIQHF.

This clone appeared many times. TCRdb has a much larger clone's protein, which differs at residue 12 from the translation of this DNA, likely because of a read error; what is shown is the protein translated from the DNA. Distinct nucleotide sequences in the sample also encode this CDR3. This chain uses TRGV9 with TRGJP. Since TCRdb gives no J gene, matching the DNA to germline was used here to assign it. This CDR3 is built from 15 residues. Germline V lookup: CDR1 GITISATS, CDR2 ISYDGTV (reference sequence). CDR3 coding DNA: TGTGCCTTGTGGGTCGAAGAGTTGGGCAAAAAAACCAAGGTATTT. This encodes CALWVEELGKKTKVF.

This clone has a count of ten or more. This chain uses TRGV9 with TRGJ1 or TRGJ2. Trimming cost V 2 bases and J 10 bases; bases outside gene matches: 8. In germline, CDR1 is GITISATS, CDR2 ISYDGTV (reference sequence). The CDR3 runs 12 residues. CDR3 region: CALWEGGRKKLF. The CDR3 nucleotides are TGTGCCTTGTGGGAGGGGGGACGCAAGAAACTCTTT.

As concerns this clone: The TCRdb record carries a much larger clone's protein, which differs from this DNA's translation at residue 9; a read error is the likely cause, and the protein listed here is the DNA translation. No J gene was called, and the V gene is TRGV8. The CDR3 covers 11 residues. Germline loops: CDR1 VENAVY, CDR2 YDSYNSRV. CDR3 protein: CATWIGWFRIF. The DNA for the CDR3 is TGTGCCACCTGGATTGGTTGGTTCAGGATATTT.

Note on this clone: For this DNA, TCRdb reports the protein of a much larger clone, which diverges at residue 11, most likely from a read error; the protein presented here is translated directly from the DNA. The V gene call reads TRGV4; no J gene was called. CDR3 length: 13 amino acids. Per the germline V gene, CDR1 is EGSTGY and CDR2 is YDSYTSSV. CDR3 coding DNA: TGTGCCACCTGGGATTCCGTGGGTTATAAGAGACTCTTT. The encoded protein is CATWDSVGYKRLF.

This clone was found many times. This DNA's translation differs at residue 4 from TCRdb's protein, which comes from a much larger clone; a read error is likely, and the protein shown is translated from the DNA. Other nucleotide sequences in the sample specify the same CDR3. The J gene is TRGJP, the V gene TRGV9. Germline matching of the DNA provided the J gene here, since TCRdb leaves it blank. This CDR3 contains 18 residues. Germline CDR1 and CDR2: GITISATS and ISYDGTV (reference sequence). In DNA, the CDR3 is TGTGCCTTGCGGGAGGACAATAAGGGGGAGTTGGGCAAAAAAATCAAGGTATTT. This gives the protein CALREDNKGELGKKIKVF.

V gene TRGV4 combines with J gene TRGJ1 or TRGJ2. Because TCRdb records no J gene, it was assigned here through a match of the DNA to germline. The CDR3 extends over 16 amino acids. Trimming at V came to 0 bases and at J to 3 bases, leaving 11 bases not matched to a gene. From germline, CDR1 is EGSTGY and CDR2 YDSYTSSV. The CDR3 region has the DNA TGTGCCACCTGGGATGGGCTTACGAGCGGTTATTATAAGAAACTCTTT. Residues: CATWDGLTSGYYKKLF.

This clone was recorded a few times. Since a far larger clone is one base different, this is likely a read error. At the DNA level, this CDR3 is encoded by other sequences in the same sample as well. V usage is TRGV2 and J usage is TRGJ1 or TRGJ2. The CDR3 covers 12 residues. Germline assignment: CDR1 EGSNGY and CDR2 YDSYNSKV. In DNA, the CDR3 is TGTGCAACCTGGGACGGGGATAGTGCGAAACTCTTT. It specifies CATWDGDSAKLF.